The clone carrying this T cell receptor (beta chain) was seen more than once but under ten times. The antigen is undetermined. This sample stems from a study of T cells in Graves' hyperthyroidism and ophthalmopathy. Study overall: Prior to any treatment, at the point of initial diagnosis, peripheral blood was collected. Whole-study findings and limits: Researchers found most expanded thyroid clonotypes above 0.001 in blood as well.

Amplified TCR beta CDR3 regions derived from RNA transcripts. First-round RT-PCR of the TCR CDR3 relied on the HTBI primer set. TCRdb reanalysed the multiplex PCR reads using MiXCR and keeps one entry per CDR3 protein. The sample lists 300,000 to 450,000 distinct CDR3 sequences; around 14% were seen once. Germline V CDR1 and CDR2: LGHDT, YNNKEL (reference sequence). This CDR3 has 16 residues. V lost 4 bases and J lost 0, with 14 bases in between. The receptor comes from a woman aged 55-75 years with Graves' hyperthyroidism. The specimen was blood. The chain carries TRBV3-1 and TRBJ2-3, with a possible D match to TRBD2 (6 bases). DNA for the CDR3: TGTGCCAGCAGCCCGGGAAAAAGCGGGAGCACAGATACGCAGTATTTT. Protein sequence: CASSPGKSGSTDTQYF.